The clone carrying this TCR beta chain turned up a few times. The data derive from a study of memory CD4+ T cells and cytomegalovirus serostatus. The sort gate was single viable CD3+CD4+CD8-CD45RO+ cells for memory CD4+ T cells. Trimming stripped 5 bases from V and 6 bases from J, with 17 bases between. Germline loops: CDR1 SNHLY, CDR2 FYNNEI. CDR3 length equals 14 residues. TCRdb's table, derived via immunoSEQ multiplex PCR, lists solely in-frame clones and lacks some. The table includes 70,000 or so clones, roughly 78% detected once. The sequenced material came from memory CD4+ T cells from blood. This TCR was recovered from an adult in good health and CMV-seropositive. The rearrangement uses TRBV2 and TRBJ2-7, with D maybe TRBD2 (5 bases). CDR3 DNA sequence: TGTGCCAGCAGTTCCCCGGAGGCCCTGGGCGAGCAGTACTTC. Translated: CASSSPEALGEQYF.